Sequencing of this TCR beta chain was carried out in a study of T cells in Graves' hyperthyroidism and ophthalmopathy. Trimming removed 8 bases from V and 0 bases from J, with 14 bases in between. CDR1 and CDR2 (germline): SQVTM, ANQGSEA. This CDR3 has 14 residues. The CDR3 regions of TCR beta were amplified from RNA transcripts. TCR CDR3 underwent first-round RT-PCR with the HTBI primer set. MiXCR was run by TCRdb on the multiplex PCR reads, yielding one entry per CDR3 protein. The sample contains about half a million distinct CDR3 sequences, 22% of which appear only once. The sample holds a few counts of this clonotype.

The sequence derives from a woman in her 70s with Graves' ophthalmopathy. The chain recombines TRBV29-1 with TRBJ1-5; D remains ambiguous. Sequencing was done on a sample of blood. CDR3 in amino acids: CSLPDGVSNQPQHF. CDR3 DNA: TGCAGCCTCCCGGATGGGGTTAGCAATCAGCCCCAGCATTTT.